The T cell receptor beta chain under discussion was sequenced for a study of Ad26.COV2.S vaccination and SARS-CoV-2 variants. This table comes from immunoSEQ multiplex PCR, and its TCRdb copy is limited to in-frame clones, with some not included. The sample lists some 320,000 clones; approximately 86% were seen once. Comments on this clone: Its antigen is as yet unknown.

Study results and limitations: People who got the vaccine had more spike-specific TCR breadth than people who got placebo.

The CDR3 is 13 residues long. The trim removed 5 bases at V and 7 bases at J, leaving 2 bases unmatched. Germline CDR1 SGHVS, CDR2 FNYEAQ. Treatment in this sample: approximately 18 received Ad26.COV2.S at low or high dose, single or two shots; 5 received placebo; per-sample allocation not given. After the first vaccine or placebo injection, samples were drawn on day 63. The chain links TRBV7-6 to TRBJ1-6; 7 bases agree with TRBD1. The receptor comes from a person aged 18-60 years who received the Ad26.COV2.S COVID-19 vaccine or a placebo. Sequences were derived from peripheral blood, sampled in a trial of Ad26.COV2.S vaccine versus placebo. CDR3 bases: TGTGCCAGCAGCGGCAGGGGGAATTCACCCCTCCACTTT. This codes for CASSGRGNSPLHF.